Listed here are 20 T cell receptor beta chains from one sample, sequenced in a study of cytomegalovirus exposure and HLA in healthy donors. Researchers ran the PCR with 60 Vbeta and 13 Jbeta primers. TCRdb's copy holds only in-frame clones and misses some; the assay was immunoSEQ multiplex PCR. The table shows roughly 80,000 clones, with more than 65% occurring only once. The specimen was PBMCs. The receptors shown here come from a male donor in good health and CMV-seropositive.

V is TRBV30 and J is TRBJ2-7; TRBD2 is a possible D gene (5 bases). The germline V and J ends were trimmed by 5 bases and 3 bases, with 20 bases remaining between them. This CDR3 is 15 amino acids long. CDR1 and CDR2 (germline): GTSNPN, SVGIG (reference sequence). CDR3 loop: CAWESPKVRDYEQYF. DNA for the CDR3: TGTGCCTGGGAGTCTCCCAAGGTGAGGGACTACGAGCAGTACTTC.

The chain has TRBV6-1 and TRBJ1-1; D perhaps matches TRBD1 (6 bases). The CDR3 sequence is 13 residues long. Germline lookup yields CDR1 MNHNS and CDR2 SASEGT. Trimming removed 8 bases at V and 9 bases at J, with 19 bases between. This CDR3 reads CASLRNGQGKAFF. The DNA for the CDR3 is TGTGCCAGCCTTAGGAACGGTCAGGGGAAAGCTTTCTTT.

Note on this clone: The conserved phenylalanine or tryptophan normally closing the CDR3 is absent here, so this likely arose from a read error. Because the CDR3's place on the DNA is in doubt, the DNA is left out and the CDR3 is given as listed by TCRdb. The genes are TRBV23-1 and TRBJ1-1; TRBD1 was called by the table and not checked on the DNA. TRBV23-1 is designated an ORF whose function remains uncertain. The CDR3 sequence runs 10 residues, both termini included. CDR3 amino acids: CASSQSWGAR.

This clone was recorded a few times. The chain carries TRBV4-2 and TRBJ2-5; 7 nucleotides align to TRBD2. V was clipped by 4 bases and J by 5 bases; unmatched bases: 13. This CDR3 region has 16 residues. Germline assignment: CDR1 LGHNA and CDR2 YNFKEQ. The chain's CDR3 is CASSPPTGGPGETQYF. The CDR3 coding sequence is TGTGCCAGCAGCCCCCCTACGGGGGGACCAGGGGAGACCCAGTACTTC.

A note on this clone: A read error may account for a junction end that differs from germline. The rearrangement joins TRBV4-1 to TRBJ2-5; TRBD1 aligns across 8 bases. The CDR3 runs 14 residues. The V gene's germline CDR1 is MGHRA and CDR2 YSYEKL. The CDR3: CASNQGQGRETQYF. CDR3 coding DNA: TGCGCCAGCAACCAAGGACAGGGACGAGAGACCCAGTACTTC.

The V call is TRBV7-2, the J call TRBJ2-1, with TRBD1 matching 9 bases. The CDR3 runs 17 residues. The germline CDR1 and CDR2 sequences are SGHTA and FQGNSA. The trim removed 5 bases at V and 7 bases at J, leaving 15 bases unmatched. The CDR3 nucleotides are TGTGCCAGCAGCCCTAAAGGGACAGGGAAGTTTGGGAATGAGCAGTTCTTC. Its translation is CASSPKGTGKFGNEQFF.

The chain links TRBV10-1 to TRBJ2-7; 9 bases align to TRBD1. V was pared by 5 bases and J by 6 bases, with 5 bases of the junction left unmatched. From germline, CDR1 is WNHNN and CDR2 SYGVQD (reference sequence). This CDR3 spans 13 amino acids. The CDR3 coding sequence is TGCGCCAGCAGTAGGGACAGGGATGGCGAGCAGTACTTC. The encoded protein is CASSRDRDGEQYF.

The J gene is TRBJ2-7, the V gene TRBV6-6; 7 bases line up with TRBD2. V was pared by 5 bases and J by 2 bases, with 6 bases of the junction left unmatched. Germline lookup yields CDR1 MNHNY and CDR2 SVGAGI (reference sequence). The CDR3 contains 14 residues. The CDR3 region has the DNA TGTGCCAGCAGTCGCAGCGCGGGGGCCTACGAGCAGTACTTC. Its protein is CASSRSAGAYEQYF.

The chain links TRBV6-5 to TRBJ2-3; 7 nucleotides match TRBD1. The V gene end was trimmed by 6 bases and the J gene end by 1 base; junction bases not matched to a gene: 4. The CDR3 spans 14 residues. Germline V gives CDR1 MNHEY, CDR2 SVGAGI. CDR3: CASSEGAGTDTQYF. The CDR3 nucleotides are TGTGCCAGCAGCGAGGGGGCCGGCACAGATACGCAGTATTTT.

This clone was seen a few times. J is TRBJ1-5 and V is TRBV28, with 8 bases that match TRBD1. V lost 6 bases and J lost 4; bases outside the gene matches: 8. The CDR3 spans 15 residues. Germline loops: CDR1 MDHEN, CDR2 SYDVKM. The CDR3 sequence: CASSKADRENQPQHF. DNA of the CDR3: TGTGCCAGCAGCAAGGCGGACAGGGAGAATCAGCCCCAGCATTTT.

This sequence joins TRBV27 and TRBJ2-3, with a possible D match to TRBD1 (5 bases). Germline CDR1 reads MNHEY; CDR2 reads SMNVEV (reference sequence). The V end was cut by 3 bases, the J end by 9 bases, with 19 bases between. CDR3 size: 15 residues. The CDR3 is CASSLGPDTQSTQYF. The CDR3 DNA is TGTGCCAGCAGTTTGGGGCCGGACACCCAGAGCACGCAGTATTTT.

This clone was recorded a few times. The rearrangement joins TRBV19 to TRBJ2-5, with TRBD1 matching 10 bases. The germline CDR1 and CDR2 sequences are LNHDA and SQIVND (reference sequence). After removal of 2 bases from V and 10 bases from J, the junction contained 10 bases not matched to a gene. The CDR3 sequence is 15 residues long. The CDR3 spells CASSIRGQGKPDQYF. The CDR3, as DNA: TGTGCCAGTAGTATAAGGGGACAGGGGAAGCCTGACCAGTACTTC.

This clone has a handful of counts. The chain couples TRBV19 to TRBJ2-3, with 10 bases matching TRBD2. Germline V lookup: CDR1 LNHDA, CDR2 SQIVND (reference sequence). J was trimmed by 8 bases and V by 7 bases; bases with no gene match: 15. The CDR3 extends over 16 amino acids. CDR3 region: CASTYLSSGGGGTQYF. CDR3 sequence (DNA): TGTGCCAGTACCTACCTCTCTAGCGGGGGCGGGGGTACGCAGTATTTT.

CDR3 DNA sequence: TGTGCCAGCAGTCATGCAGGGGTCGGGGAGCTGTTTTTT. This gives the protein CASSHAGVGELFF. The chain employs TRBV7-8 and TRBJ2-2; D perhaps matches TRBD1 (6 bases). This CDR3 region has 13 residues. Germline lookup yields CDR1 SGHVS and CDR2 FQNEAQ. The germline V and J ends were trimmed by 6 bases and 7 bases, with 12 bases remaining between them. The variable domain in full, completed from reference TRBV7-8 and TRBJ2-2, reads GAGVSQSPRYKVAKRGQDVALRCDPISGHVSLFWYQQALGQGPEFLTYFQNEAQLDKSGLPSDRFFAERPEGSVSTLKIQRTQQEDSAVYLCASSHAGVGELFFGEGSRLTVL.

Here the CDR3 reads CASSLIEGEDQPQHF. The CDR3 DNA is TGTGCCAGCAGCCTCATCGAGGGTGAGGATCAGCCCCAGCATTTT. The V and J genes are TRBV7-2 and TRBJ1-5; D remains unclear. Between the trimmed V and J ends, which lost 5 bases and 5 bases, there was a span of 16 bases. CDR3 length: 15 residues. Germline-derived CDR1 and CDR2 are SGHTA and FQGNSA. Drawing the rest from reference TRBV7-2 and TRBJ1-5, the complete variable domain is GAGVSQSPSNKVTEKGKDVELRCDPISGHTALYWYRQSLGQGLEFLIYFQGNSAPDKSGLPSDRFSAERTGGSVSTLTIQRTQQEDSAVYLCASSLIEGEDQPQHFGDGTRLSIL.

V gene TRBV21-1 combines with J gene TRBJ2-7; TRBD1 was called by the table and not checked on the DNA. TRBV21-1 is shown as a pseudogene. The CDR3 sequence is 14 residues long. This CDR3 is CASRDKERELEQYF. The CDR3 DNA is TGTGCCAGCAGGGACAAGGAAAGAGAGCTCGAGCAGTACTTC.

The chain uses TRBV6-6 and TRBJ2-7; the match to TRBD2 covers 12 bases. The V segment lost 5 bases and the J segment 5 bases; nucleotides outside the gene matches: 7. The germline V gene encodes CDR1 MNHNY and CDR2 SVGAGI (reference sequence). The CDR3 length is 15 residues. The CDR3 DNA is TGTGCCAGCAGTGGGCTAGCGGGAGGGCAGAACGAGCAGTACTTC. This encodes CASSGLAGGQNEQYF.

This chain uses TRBV5-8 with TRBJ2-5; D may be TRBD2 (6 bases). V was shortened by 6 bases and J by 4 bases, with 19 bases between the two germline ends. CDR1 and CDR2 (germline): SGHTS, YDEGEE. CDR3 size: 15 residues. CDR3 nucleotides: TGTGCCAGCACCCCCCGACTAGTTATTCGAGAGACCCAGTACTTC. Translating gives CASTPRLVIRETQYF. Together with reference TRBV5-8 and TRBJ2-5, the CDR3 gives the full variable domain: EAGVTQSPTHLIKTRGQQATLRCSPISGHTSVYWYQQALGLGLQFLLWYDEGEERNRGNFPPRFSGRQFPNYSSELNVNALELEDSALYLCASTPRLVIRETQYFGPGTRLLVL.

The chain couples TRBV6-5 to TRBJ1-2; 9 bases fit TRBD1. V shed 5 bases, J shed 8 bases, and the junction held 6 bases outside the gene matches. Looked up from germline, CDR1 is MNHEY and CDR2 is SVGAGI. The CDR3 contains 13 residues. The CDR3 protein is CASSVRTGVGYTF. The CDR3 coding sequence is TGTGCCAGCAGTGTTCGGACAGGGGTAGGCTACACCTTC.

V gene TRBV19 combines with J gene TRBJ2-7, with D perhaps matching TRBD1 (5 bases). The V gene lost 6 bases and the J gene lost 3 bases, with 9 bases spanning the gap. The CDR3 is 12 residues long. Germline CDR1 LNHDA, CDR2 SQIVND (reference sequence). CDR3 sequence reads: CASSDRVYEQYF. CDR3 coding DNA: TGTGCCAGTAGCGACAGAGTCTACGAGCAGTACTTC.